The 30 T cell receptor beta chains listed next were all sequenced from one sample in a study of T cells in Graves' hyperthyroidism and ophthalmopathy. RNA transcripts served as the template for amplifying TCR beta CDR3 regions. Primed by the HTBI set, a first-round RT-PCR was run on the TCR CDR3. One entry per CDR3 protein results from TCRdb running MiXCR on the multiplex PCR reads. Of more than 350,000 distinct CDR3 sequences listed, 14% are singletons. The specimen was blood. Receptors originate from a woman in her 30s with Graves' ophthalmopathy.

This clonotype was counted many times. This sequence joins TRBV12-3 or TRBV12-4 and TRBJ1-2, with 7 bases identical to TRBD1. The CDR3 has 13 residues. Losses at the gene ends were 6 bases for V and 2 bases for J; bases not matched to a gene: 3. CDR3 coding DNA: TGTGCCAGCAGCCCGACAGGGAACTATGGCTACACCTTC. This codes for CASSPTGNYGYTF.

This clonotype occurred many times. The chain links TRBV24-1 to TRBJ2-6; 10 nucleotides line up with TRBD1. With 1 base clipped from V and 0 bases from J, the junction kept 11 bases outside the gene matches. Germline CDR1 reads KGHDR; CDR2 reads SFDVKD. The CDR3 has 21 amino acids. Here the CDR3 reads CATSDLPAGTGDRSGANVLTF. The CDR3, as DNA: TGTGCCACCAGTGATTTACCGGCCGGGACAGGGGACCGCTCTGGGGCCAACGTCCTGACTTTC.

The V call is TRBV19, the J call TRBJ2-7, with D tentatively TRBD2 (6 bases). This CDR3 is built from 15 residues. Trimming removed 4 bases at V and 2 bases at J, with 15 bases between. CDR1 and CDR2 (germline): LNHDA, SQIVND (reference sequence). CDR3 DNA sequence: TGTGCCAGTAGTAAAAAGGGCGGGACCACCTACGAGCAGTACTTC. Translating it yields CASSKKGGTTYEQYF.

In this sample, this clonotype turned up many times. The gene calls are TRBV19 and TRBJ2-1; D is undetermined. Germline CDR1 and CDR2: LNHDA and SQIVND (reference sequence). CDR3 length equals 14 residues. Between the trimmed V and J ends, which lost 3 bases and 3 bases, there was a span of 9 bases. The CDR3 bases are TGTGCCAGTAGTATCAGACCCCTCTACAATGAGCAGTTCTTC. Protein product: CASSIRPLYNEQFF.

This clonotype appeared many times. The V call is TRBV2, the J call TRBJ2-7; TRBD1 matches 8 bases. The junction had 15 bases not matched to a gene; V was cut back by 11 bases and J by 6 bases. The CDR3 spans 14 residues. Germline loops: CDR1 SNHLY, CDR2 FYNNEI. The CDR3 DNA is TGTGCCGGGGGACTCAGGCAGGGGGCCTCCGAGCAGTACTTC. Translating it yields CAGGLRQGASEQYF.

This clonotype occurred many times. This chain links TRBV11-2 with TRBJ1-1, with unresolved D. The CDR3 has 14 amino acids. CDR1 SGHAT and CDR2 FQNNGV come from the germline V gene. The V gene lost 6 bases and the J gene lost 1 base, with 12 bases spanning the gap. The CDR3 spells CASRSSRGNTEAFF. CDR3 DNA sequence: TGTGCCAGCAGGTCGAGTAGAGGGAACACTGAAGCTTTCTTT.

This clonotype was found many times. The V gene is TRBV28, the J gene TRBJ1-1; no definite D call. Germline CDR1 and CDR2: MDHEN and SYDVKM. The V end lost 5 bases, the J end lost 6 bases, and 16 bases lay between the germline ends. CDR3 length: 14 amino acids. The CDR3 sequence: CASSPRHGNPEAFF. CDR3 nucleotide sequence: TGTGCCAGCAGTCCCCGCCATGGAAATCCTGAAGCTTTCTTT.

This clonotype has ten or more counts. The chain uses TRBV28 and TRBJ1-3; unclear D gene. CDR3 length: 13 residues. V lost 2 bases to trimming and J lost 8 bases, with 10 bases between them. Looked up from germline, CDR1 is MDHEN and CDR2 is SYDVKM. The CDR3 loop reads CASSLHLGYTIYF. As DNA, the CDR3 is TGTGCCAGCAGTTTACATTTGGGGTACACCATATATTTT.

This clonotype was seen a few times. The rearrangement uses TRBV20-1 and TRBJ2-1; TRBD2 agrees at 7 bases. The CDR3 sequence is 14 residues long. The germline V gene has CDR1 DFQATT and CDR2 SNEGSKA (reference sequence). V shed 5 bases, J shed 0 bases, and the junction held 4 bases outside the gene matches. The chain's CDR3 is CSARGDGSYNEQFF. The CDR3 nucleotides read TGCAGTGCTCGGGGGGACGGCTCCTACAATGAGCAGTTCTTC.

V and J are TRBV4-1 and TRBJ1-1; D is ambiguous. There are 15 residues in the CDR3. Trimming stripped 1 base from V and 0 bases from J, with 9 bases between. Germline CDR1 and CDR2: MGHRA and YSYEKL. CDR3 sequence reads: CASSQVANMNTEAFF. The CDR3 DNA reads TGCGCCAGCAGCCAAGTAGCGAACATGAACACTGAAGCTTTCTTT.

This clonotype was seen repeatedly, ten times or more. CDR3 DNA sequence: TGTGCCAGCAGTTCCGCGGGACCCCAAGAGACCCAGTACTTC. Its protein product is CASSSAGPQETQYF. The genes are TRBV28 and TRBJ2-5; a weak D match, TRBD2 (6 bases). The V and J ends lost 4 bases and 1 base respectively, with 10 bases between them. This CDR3 has 14 amino acids. Germline loops: CDR1 MDHEN, CDR2 SYDVKM.

This clonotype showed up many times. V gene TRBV7-8 combines with J gene TRBJ2-7; TRBD1 or TRBD2 may be the D gene (5 bases each). The CDR3 has 14 amino acids. Germline lookup yields CDR1 SGHVS and CDR2 FQNEAQ. The V and J ends lost 1 base and 2 bases respectively, with 9 bases between them. CDR3 amino acids: CASSLDGTPYEQYF. CDR3 nucleotides: TGTGCCAGCAGCTTAGACGGGACCCCCTACGAGCAGTACTTC.

This chain uses TRBV9 with TRBJ2-2; no clear D gene. This CDR3 has 14 residues. V was clipped by 0 bases and J by 5 bases, with 8 bases between them. CDR1 and CDR2 (germline): SGDLS, YYNGEE. The CDR3 region is CASSVESGTGELFF. CDR3 DNA sequence: TGTGCCAGCAGCGTAGAAAGTGGGACCGGGGAGCTGTTTTTT.

This clonotype was seen many times. The rearrangement links TRBV28 to TRBJ2-3, with a tentative D call TRBD1 (6 bases). Germline V gene sequence: CDR1 MDHEN, CDR2 SYDVKM. The CDR3 is made up of 14 amino acids. V dropped 4 bases and J dropped 4 bases, with 12 bases sitting between them. The CDR3 DNA reads as TGTGCCAGCAGTTCGAAAGGACAGTCAGATACGCAGTATTTT. It is translated as CASSSKGQSDTQYF.

The chain couples TRBV11-3 to TRBJ2-2; possibly TRBD2 for D (6 bases). This CDR3 region has 16 residues. The V gene's germline CDR1 is SGHNT and CDR2 YENEEA. V shed 5 bases and J shed 5 bases, with 18 bases lying between them. This CDR3 reads CASSISRGVETGELFF. The DNA for the CDR3 is TGTGCCAGCAGCATATCGCGGGGTGTAGAAACCGGGGAGCTGTTTTTT.

This clonotype was seen at least ten times. V gene TRBV7-3 combines with J gene TRBJ1-2; D uncertain. Germline V lookup: CDR1 SGHTA, CDR2 FQGTGA. Trimming cost V 2 bases and J 6 bases, with 19 bases left between them. The CDR3 contains 16 residues. The CDR3 sequence: CASSLGGARDPNGYTF. The CDR3 region has the DNA TGTGCCAGCAGCTTAGGAGGAGCGAGAGATCCCAATGGCTACACCTTC.

For this clonotype: The CDR3 ends on some other residue instead of the conserved phenylalanine or tryptophan, so this is likely a read error. Because the CDR3's place on the DNA is in doubt, the DNA is left out and the CDR3 is given as listed by TCRdb. The rearrangement links TRBV20-1 to TRBJ1-5. Germline V gene data show CDR1 as DFQATT and CDR2 as SNEGSKA (reference sequence). The CDR3 spans 16 residues, counting both ends. This CDR3 reads CSARNTKQYSNQPRHL.

This clonotype was observed at least ten times. This chain uses TRBV27 with TRBJ1-1, with 9 bases matching TRBD1. Germline V CDR1 and CDR2: MNHEY, SMNVEV (reference sequence). The V and J ends lost 3 bases and 10 bases, in that order; junction bases with no gene match: 9. The CDR3 has 14 residues. This CDR3 reads CASSFITGTGRAFF. DNA for the CDR3: TGTGCCAGCAGTTTTATAACCGGGACAGGGAGAGCTTTCTTT.

This clonotype was seen only a few times. The chain joins TRBV11-2 to TRBJ1-1; tentative D call: TRBD1 (6 bases). The CDR3 loop spans 13 amino acids. Trimming removed 5 bases at V and 3 bases at J, with 10 bases between. Germline V lookup: CDR1 SGHAT, CDR2 FQNNGV. The CDR3 loop is CASSQGRDTEAFF. The DNA of the CDR3 is TGTGCCAGCAGCCAGGGGAGGGACACTGAAGCTTTCTTT. The full variable domain, rest sourced from reference TRBV11-2 and TRBJ1-1, is EAGVAQSPRYKIIEKRQSVAFWCNPISGHATLYWYQQILGQGPKLLIQFQNNGVVDDSQLPKDRFSAERLKGVDSTLKIQPAKLEDSAVYLCASSQGRDTEAFFGQGTRLTVV.

This clonotype was detected many times. V is TRBV27 and J is TRBJ1-1; D remains ambiguous. The V end lost 8 bases, the J end lost 1 base, and 14 bases lay between the germline ends. This CDR3 spans 14 amino acids. Germline V gene lookup returns CDR1 MNHEY and CDR2 SMNVEV (reference sequence). CDR3 sequence (DNA): TGTGCCAGCGCCCCTTTTTTAGGGAACACTGAAGCTTTCTTT. Translating gives CASAPFLGNTEAFF.

This clonotype was seen only a few times. This could be a read error, since a much larger clone is one nucleotide away. V and J are TRBV3-1 and TRBJ1-2; D gene ambiguous. The CDR3 has 11 residues. Between the trimmed V and J ends, which lost 2 bases and 3 bases, there was a span of 1 base. In germline, CDR1 is LGHDT, CDR2 YNNKEL (reference sequence). CDR3 coding DNA: TGTGCCAGCAGCCAATACTATGGCTACACCTTC. This sequence encodes CASSQYYGYTF.

CDR3 sequence (DNA): TGTGCCAGCAGTTACTCGAGCGGGGTGAACTATGGCTACACCTTC. It codes for CASSYSSGVNYGYTF. This sequence joins TRBV6-2 or TRBV6-3 and TRBJ1-2; D is unresolved. The V gene lost 0 bases and the J gene lost 2 bases, with 10 bases spanning the gap. The CDR3 extends over 15 amino acids. Looked up from germline, CDR1 is MNHEY and CDR2 is SVGEGT.

This clonotype showed up many times. The chain uses TRBV2 and TRBJ1-5; TRBD1 matches at 8 bases. Germline V gives CDR1 SNHLY, CDR2 FYNNEI. This CDR3 is 17 amino acids long. Trimming at V came to 8 bases and at J to 1 base, leaving 13 bases not matched to a gene. The CDR3 spells CASRTGPHLRSNQPQHF. As DNA, the CDR3 is TGTGCCAGCCGGACAGGGCCCCATCTCCGGAGCAATCAGCCCCAGCATTTT.

Written as DNA, the CDR3 is TGTGCCAGCAGCCAAGTGTCCGGGGGGGGGATGGGTAACAATGAGCAGTTCTTC. As protein: CASSQVSGGGMGNNEQFF. V usage is TRBV4-2 and J usage is TRBJ2-1; TRBD2 matches at 8 bases. The CDR3 is made up of 18 amino acids. The V gene's germline CDR1 is LGHNA and CDR2 YNFKEQ. The V and J ends lost 1 base and 5 bases, in that order; junction bases with no gene match: 13.

This clonotype has at least ten counts. The chain recombines TRBV20-1 with TRBJ2-5; 11 positions agree with TRBD1. Germline lookup yields CDR1 DFQATT and CDR2 SNEGSKA (reference sequence). The CDR3 has 20 amino acids. The V gene end was trimmed by 5 bases and the J gene end by 3 bases; junction bases not matched to a gene: 23. The CDR3 region is CSACHSRTGGSPDRKETQYF. The CDR3 region has the DNA TGCAGTGCTTGCCACTCGAGGACAGGGGGCTCTCCCGATAGGAAAGAGACCCAGTACTTC.

This clonotype was seen repeatedly, ten times or more. The gene calls are TRBV4-1 and TRBJ1-4; TRBD1 might be the D (6 bases). This CDR3 has 17 amino acids. Germline V gene lookup returns CDR1 MGHRA and CDR2 YSYEKL. The V end was cut by 0 bases, the J end by 10 bases, with 21 bases between. The CDR3 here is CASSQDRKGHSVGKLFF. The CDR3 bases are TGCGCCAGCAGCCAAGATAGGAAGGGACATTCCGTTGGAAAACTGTTTTTT.

This chain uses TRBV9 with TRBJ1-1; maybe TRBD1 (6 bases). V was pared by 4 bases and J by 3 bases, with 10 bases between. This CDR3 spans 13 amino acids. The germline gives CDR1 SGDLS, CDR2 YYNGEE. CDR3 amino acids: CASSTRGDTEAFF. The DNA of the CDR3 is TGTGCCAGCAGCACCAGGGGAGACACTGAAGCTTTCTTT.

The rearrangement joins TRBV6-1 to TRBJ1-6; perhaps TRBD1 as D (6 bases). Germline CDR1 MNHNS, CDR2 SASEGT. The CDR3 extends over 16 amino acids. The V end lost 2 bases, the J end lost 7 bases, and 15 bases lay between the germline ends. CDR3 sequence (DNA): TGTGCCAGCAGTGAATTACAGGGAAACCTAAATTCACCCCTCCACTTT. Protein product: CASSELQGNLNSPLHF.

Written as DNA, the CDR3 is TGTGCCAGCAGCTTAAGACAGGGGGCAGACACCGGGGAGCTGTTTTTT. Translated: CASSLRQGADTGELFF. V and J are TRBV7-3 and TRBJ2-2; 10 bases line up with TRBD1. This CDR3 contains 16 residues. The V gene's germline CDR1 is SGHTA and CDR2 FQGTGA. Unmatched junction bases numbered 2, after V lost 1 base and J lost 3 bases. Combining the CDR3 with reference TRBV7-3 and TRBJ2-2 gives the whole variable domain GAGVSQTPSNKVTEKGKYVELRCDPISGHTALYWYRQSLGQGPEFLIYFQGTGAADDSGLPNDRFFAVRPEGSVSTLKIQRTERGDSAVYLCASSLRQGADTGELFFGEGSRLTVL.

The J gene is TRBJ1-2, the V gene TRBV9; D is unclear. This CDR3 is built from 15 residues. Deletions cut 0 bases from V and 0 bases from J, with 9 bases between. Per the germline V gene, CDR1 is SGDLS and CDR2 is YYNGEE. As DNA, the CDR3 is TGTGCCAGCAGCGTAGAGGGCAGCGCTAACTATGGCTACACCTTC. Its protein product is CASSVEGSANYGYTF.